These 29 T cell receptor beta chains were all obtained from the same sample, sequenced in a study of blood T cells in healthy people across ages. Then a second PCR, running roughly 7 to 11 cycles, was carried out with a sample-barcoded 5' primer and a J-beta primer mix. TCRdb re-derived calls from the 5' RACE reads in MiXCR, one entry per CDR3 protein. The data show roughly 800,000 distinct CDR3 sequences, roughly 64% seen once. The sample was blood. The source is a young man in good health.

The chain has TRBV7-2 and TRBJ2-7; no firm D call. Trimming pared 1 base from V and 4 bases from J, leaving 8 bases between. The CDR3 sequence is 13 residues long. Germline CDR1 reads SGHTA; CDR2 reads FQGNSA. The CDR3 sequence: CASSLEAEYEQYF. The CDR3 DNA sequence: TGTGCCAGCAGCTTAGAGGCAGAATACGAGCAGTACTTC.

This chain uses TRBV13 with TRBJ2-1; 11 bases match TRBD2. Trimming cost V 4 bases and J 4 bases; bases outside gene matches: 9. The length of the CDR3 is 17 residues. CDR1 is PRHDT, CDR2 FYEKMQ, per germline (reference sequence). The CDR3 coding sequence is TGTGCCAGCAGCTCCGATCGACTAGCGGGACGGTACAATGAGCAGTTCTTC. Protein: CASSSDRLAGRYNEQFF.

The genes are TRBV30 and TRBJ2-7; D unresolved. This CDR3 region has 13 residues. From germline, CDR1 is GTSNPN and CDR2 SVGIG (reference sequence). Trimming took 2 bases from V and 4 from J, leaving 12 bases between them. DNA of the CDR3: TGTGCCTGGAGTCCCCCGGGCGCTTACGAGCAGTACTTC. Translated: CAWSPPGAYEQYF.

The rearrangement links TRBV20-1 to TRBJ2-5; 8 bases fit TRBD1. CDR3 size: 13 residues. Germline loops: CDR1 DFQATT, CDR2 SNEGSKA (reference sequence). J gave up 4 bases and V 5 bases, and 6 bases lay outside the gene matches. The CDR3 DNA reads as TGCAGTGCTGGGCCGGGACAGGCAGAGACCCAGTACTTC. It encodes CSAGPGQAETQYF.

The chain joins TRBV7-2 to TRBJ2-5, with D tentatively TRBD1 or TRBD2 (5 bases each). The CDR3 has 14 amino acids. Germline CDR1 SGHTA, CDR2 FQGNSA. Trimming removed 5 bases at V and 5 bases at J, with 15 bases between. CDR3 sequence reads: CASSVPRGGETQYF. CDR3 bases: TGTGCCAGCAGCGTTCCTCGGGGCGGGGAGACCCAGTACTTC.

V gene TRBV12-3 or TRBV12-4 combines with J gene TRBJ2-5; 9 nucleotides align to TRBD2. CDR3 length: 16 amino acids. V lost 7 bases to trimming and J lost 2 bases; unmatched junction nucleotides: 11. The CDR3: CASTLGTSGGQETQYF. The CDR3 bases are TGTGCCAGCACACTAGGGACAAGCGGGGGGCAAGAGACCCAGTACTTC.

This chain uses TRBV28 with TRBJ2-5, with 10 bases aligning to TRBD2. The J segment lost 0 bases and the V segment lost 6 bases, leaving 10 bases of the junction unmatched. Germline CDR1 MDHEN, CDR2 SYDVKM. CDR3 length equals 17 residues. Written as DNA, the CDR3 is TGTGCCAGCAGCCGATCGACTAGCGGGCTGTACCAAGAGACCCAGTACTTC. Translation gives CASSRSTSGLYQETQYF.

V and J are TRBV5-6 and TRBJ2-1; possibly TRBD2 for D (7 bases). Germline CDR1 and CDR2: SGHDT and YYEEEE. The CDR3 totals 15 residues. V was shortened by 6 bases and J by 2 bases, with 15 bases between the two germline ends. The CDR3 here is CASTVTGGAYNEQFF. The DNA of the CDR3 is TGTGCCAGCACCGTGACGGGGGGCGCCTACAATGAGCAGTTCTTC. Full variable domain (rest looked up from reference TRBV5-6 and TRBJ2-1): DAGVTQSPTHLIKTRGQQVTLRCSPKSGHDTVSWYQQALGQGPQFIFQYYEEEERQRGNFPDRFSGHQFPNYSSELNVNALLLGDSALYLCASTVTGGAYNEQFFGPGTRLTVL.

This chain uses TRBV11-2 with TRBJ2-5; maybe TRBD2 (6 bases). The tail of the sequence fits TRBJ2-7 better, so the J call may be wrong. The CDR3 contains 13 residues. Germline V gene data show CDR1 as SGHAT and CDR2 as FQNNGV. The CDR3 DNA reads as TGTGCCAGCAGCTTAGACGGCGGGGACGAGCAGTACTTC. Translated, it gives CASSLDGGDEQYF.

V gene TRBV20-1 combines with J gene TRBJ1-1; 7 nucleotides match TRBD1. Trimming took 4 bases from V and 4 from J; bases not matched to a gene: 9. The CDR3 is 14 amino acids. Per germline, CDR1 DFQATT and CDR2 SNEGSKA (reference sequence). In DNA form, the CDR3 reads TGCAGTGCTACGACAGGGTTTGAGGTCACTGAAGCTTTCTTT. Encoded protein: CSATTGFEVTEAFF.

This clonotype was detected once. This rearrangement joins TRBV20-1 to TRBJ2-5; perhaps TRBD2 as D (5 bases). V lost 5 bases to trimming and J lost 5 bases, with 21 bases between them. Germline-derived CDR1 and CDR2 are DFQATT and SNEGSKA (reference sequence). The CDR3 is 15 residues long. The CDR3 DNA reads as TGCAGTGCTTCGGTAGTTCGGGCGGGTCTGGAGACCCAGTACTTC. It translates to CSASVVRAGLETQYF.

J is TRBJ2-7 and V is TRBV7-9; 7 nucleotides agree with TRBD2. Germline values: CDR1 SEHNR, CDR2 FQNEAQ (reference sequence). The CDR3 is 12 amino acids. The V gene end was trimmed by 5 bases and the J gene end by 6 bases; junction bases not matched to a gene: 4. The CDR3 DNA sequence: TGTGCCAGCAGCCAAACTAGCGTCGAGCAGTACTTC. Translation: CASSQTSVEQYF.

This rearrangement joins TRBV10-3 to TRBJ2-4, with no clear D. V was cut by 5 bases and J by 5 bases, with 13 bases left in between. The CDR3 contains 14 residues. Germline CDR1 reads ENHRY; CDR2 reads SYGVKD. The CDR3 sequence: CAISTIGRENIQYF. The DNA of the CDR3 is TGTGCCATCAGTACTATTGGACGGGAAAACATTCAGTACTTC.

The chain links TRBV7-2 to TRBJ2-7; 10 bases match TRBD1. The germline CDR1 and CDR2 sequences are SGHTA and FQGNSA. The V gene end was trimmed by 6 bases and the J gene end by 3 bases; junction bases not matched to a gene: 5. The CDR3 length is 14 residues. The CDR3: CASRSGTGDYEQYF. The CDR3 DNA reads as TGTGCCAGCAGGTCCGGGACAGGGGACTACGAGCAGTACTTC. Full variable domain (outside the CDR3, taken from reference TRBV7-2 and TRBJ2-7): GAGVSQSPSNKVTEKGKDVELRCDPISGHTALYWYRQSLGQGLEFLIYFQGNSAPDKSGLPSDRFSAERTGGSVSTLTIQRTQQEDSAVYLCASRSGTGDYEQYFGPGTRLTVT.

With regard to this clonotype: A read error may produce the germline difference seen at one junction end. This chain uses TRBV5-4 with TRBJ2-2; 8 bases match TRBD2. CDR3 size: 16 residues. Germline V lookup: CDR1 SGHNT, CDR2 YYREEE (reference sequence). The CDR3 region has the DNA TGTGCCTGCAGCTTGGGCTGGAGCGGGAGCACCGGGGAGCTGTTTTTT. Translation: CACSLGWSGSTGELFF.

The chain joins TRBV7-8 to TRBJ2-5, with D tentatively TRBD1 (6 bases). The V and J ends lost 5 bases and 7 bases respectively, with 14 bases between them. The CDR3 spans 13 residues. The germline V gene has CDR1 SGHVS and CDR2 FQNEAQ. The CDR3 is CASSPDSLGTQYF. DNA for the CDR3: TGTGCCAGCAGCCCGGACAGCTTAGGGACCCAGTACTTC.

The chain has TRBV12-3 or TRBV12-4 and TRBJ2-3; no definite D call. The CDR3 runs to 12 residues. With 2 bases removed from V and 6 bases from J, the gap between germline ends came to 6 bases. In nucleotides, the CDR3 is TGTGCCAGCAGTTTAATCTTCGATACGCAGTATTTT. This encodes CASSLIFDTQYF.

This clonotype showed up just a few times. The rearrangement links TRBV11-1 to TRBJ2-7; possible D gene TRBD2, 5 bases. The CDR3 is 15 amino acids. Germline assignment: CDR1 SGHAT and CDR2 FQDESV (reference sequence). The V end was cut by 3 bases, the J end by 3 bases, with 15 bases between. This CDR3 is CASSFGIQEVYEQYF. CDR3 nucleotides: TGTGCCAGCAGCTTCGGGATCCAAGAGGTCTACGAGCAGTACTTC.

The chain is built from TRBV11-1 and TRBJ2-1; D not resolved. Looked up from germline, CDR1 is SGHAT and CDR2 is FQDESV (reference sequence). CDR3 length equals 11 residues. Trimming shortened V by 2 bases and J by 9 bases, and 5 bases separated the two germline ends. CDR3 DNA: TGTGCCAGCAGCTTATCCCGTGAGCAGTTCTTC. Amino acid sequence: CASSLSREQFF.

The chain couples TRBV7-9 to TRBJ2-1, with 8 bases lining up with TRBD1. Germline loops: CDR1 SEHNR, CDR2 FQNEAQ (reference sequence). J lost 5 bases, V lost 3 bases, and 6 bases had no gene match. The CDR3 totals 15 residues. Written as DNA, the CDR3 is TGTGCCAGCAGCTTCGGGACAGGCGTAAACAATGAGCAGTTCTTC. Translation gives CASSFGTGVNNEQFF.

This clonotype appeared a single time. This chain links TRBV29-1 with TRBJ2-1; 14 nucleotides agree with TRBD2. The CDR3 length is 18 residues. Germline loops: CDR1 SQVTM, CDR2 ANQGSEA. V was pared by 7 bases and J by 0 bases, with 11 bases of the junction left unmatched. CDR3 DNA: TGCAGCGGGAGGGGACTAGCGGGGGCCTCCAGCTCCTACAATGAGCAGTTCTTC. Residues: CSGRGLAGASSSYNEQFF.

A few counts support this clonotype. The rearrangement joins TRBV11-1 to TRBJ2-1, with D unclear. The CDR3 is made up of 14 amino acids. Germline loops: CDR1 SGHAT, CDR2 FQDESV (reference sequence). Trimming stripped 6 bases from V and 5 bases from J, with 14 bases between. The CDR3 reads CASRPNNYNNEQFF. CDR3 DNA sequence: TGTGCCAGCAGGCCGAATAATTACAACAATGAGCAGTTCTTC.

This clonotype has just a few counts. The rearrangement uses TRBV5-1 and TRBJ2-6; D gene uncertain. The ends were cut back, 0 bases at V and 1 base at J, with 14 bases in the middle. This CDR3 is 18 amino acids long. Germline V gene data show CDR1 as SGHRS and CDR2 as YFSETQ. The CDR3 bases are TGCGCCAGCAGCTTGGTTTGGGCAGGACCGTCTGGGGCCAACGTCCTGACTTTC. Amino acids: CASSLVWAGPSGANVLTF.

This chain links TRBV20-1 with TRBJ2-6; 9 bases align to TRBD1. V was clipped by 5 bases and J by 0 bases; unmatched bases: 11. Germline V gene sequence: CDR1 DFQATT, CDR2 SNEGSKA (reference sequence). The CDR3 is 18 residues long. The CDR3 here is CSARTGVSSSSGANVLTF. CDR3 nucleotide sequence: TGCAGTGCTCGGACAGGGGTCTCATCAAGCTCTGGGGCCAACGTCCTGACTTTC.

CDR3 DNA: TGCAGTGCTAGAGAGACACGACTGGCCGCATCCACAGATACGCAGTATTTT. Translation: CSARETRLAASTDTQYF. The genes are TRBV20-1 and TRBJ2-3; D ambiguous. The germline gives CDR1 DFQATT, CDR2 SNEGSKA (reference sequence). With 0 bases removed from V and 2 bases from J, the gap between germline ends came to 18 bases. This CDR3 region has 17 residues.

As regards this clonotype: A much larger clone differs from this one at a single base, so this may be a read error. The rearrangement uses TRBV7-9 and TRBJ2-5; no clear D gene. Trimming took off 3 bases at V and 1 base at J, with 15 bases between the two ends. The germline CDR1 and CDR2 sequences are SEHNR and FQNEAQ (reference sequence). The CDR3 runs 16 residues. The CDR3 sequence is CASSFRLAAGQETQYF. In DNA, the CDR3 is TGTGCCAGCAGCTTTAGGTTAGCAGCAGGCCAAGAGACCCAGTACTTC.

The table lists this clonotype with a count of one. This rearrangement joins TRBV20-1 to TRBJ2-1, with TRBD2 matching over 11 bases. Per germline, CDR1 DFQATT and CDR2 SNEGSKA (reference sequence). This CDR3 is 15 amino acids long. After removal of 5 bases from V and 8 bases from J, the junction contained 11 bases not matched to a gene. CDR3 sequence reads: CSAPMTSGNLDEQFF. The CDR3 DNA reads TGCAGTGCTCCTATGACTAGCGGGAATTTGGATGAGCAGTTCTTC.

The V gene is TRBV4-2, the J gene TRBJ2-4; no reliable D call. The CDR3 loop spans 14 amino acids. Germline CDR1 and CDR2: LGHNA and YNFKEQ. Trimming left V 4 bases short and J 0 bases short, with 7 bases between. In DNA, the CDR3 is TGTGCCAGCAGCCGAGAGGTAGCCAAAAACATTCAGTACTTC. It codes for CASSREVAKNIQYF.

This clonotype occurred many times. V is TRBV7-2 and J is TRBJ2-1; 7 bases are shared with TRBD2. Germline loops: CDR1 SGHTA, CDR2 FQGNSA. V was pared by 1 base and J by 4 bases, with 10 bases of the junction left unmatched. The CDR3 has 17 residues. The CDR3 protein is CASSLDRGSSGYNEQFF. The CDR3 DNA is TGTGCCAGCAGCTTAGATCGCGGGAGCAGTGGGTACAATGAGCAGTTCTTC.